Listed below are T cell receptor beta chains from one sample, sequenced in a study of T-cell memory formation after mild COVID-19. Each CDR3 protein gets one entry after TCRdb re-called the 5' RACE reads with MiXCR. This table holds approximately 190,000 distinct CDR3 sequences, about a sixth found once. What was sequenced was PBMCs or a T cell subset sorted from them (not recorded which). The receptors were gathered from an adult woman who had mild COVID-19 (a few samples of this study predate the infection). Cell type and time point are not known. The CDR3 runs from the conserved cysteine through the conserved F or W. D genes are given only for firm matches. The size of a clone is reported for some rows only, either as once, few or many, or as a class for expanded clones.

TRBJ2-7 - TRBV7-8 TRBD1 TGTGCCAGCAGCCAGAGGACAGGGGCAGGCTACGAGCAGTACTTC CASSQRTGAGYEQYF
TRBJ2-7 few TRBV12-3/TRBV12-4 - TGTGCCAGCAGTTTCTCGGGACCCGGAGATCACGAGCAGTACTTC CASSFSGPGDHEQYF
TRBJ1-2 - TRBV29-1 - TGCAGCGTTGTCGGGGCTCGGGGATCTGGCTACACCTTC CSVVGARGSGYTF
TRBJ2-1 - TRBV9 TRBD2 TGTGCCAGCAGCGTAGAGGGGCTAGCGGTAAATGAGCAGTTCTTC CASSVEGLAVNEQFF
TRBJ2-7 - TRBV6-6 TRBD2 TGTGCCAGCAGTTACGAGCGGGACTACGAGCAGTACTTC CASSYERDYEQYF
TRBJ1-1 - TRBV12-3/TRBV12-4 - TGTGCCAGCAGTTTCTGGGGCGAGGTCACTGAAGCTTTCTTT CASSFWGEVTEAFF
TRBJ1-6 - TRBV7-9 TRBD1 TGTGCCAGCAGCTTAGCAGGGGGCGGATATAATTCACCCCTCCACTTT CASSLAGGGYNSPLHF
TRBJ2-5 few TRBV3-1 - TGTGCCAGCAGTACGGGACACCTTAAAGAGACCCAGTACTTC CASSTGHLKETQYF
TRBJ2-1 - TRBV4-1 TRBD2 TGCGCCAGCAGCCAGACGACTAGCAGGGTCTATGAGCAGTTCTTC CASSQTTSRVYEQFF
TRBJ1-4 few TRBV6-5 TRBD1 TGTGCCATAAAGGGACAGGGCGGGGATGAAAAACTGTTTTTT CAIKGQGGDEKLFF
TRBJ1-1 - TRBV7-9 - TGTGCCAGCAGCAGATCGGGACGGCAGAACACTGAAGCTTTCTTT CASSRSGRQNTEAFF
TRBJ2-5 - TRBV12-3/TRBV12-4 - TGTGCCAGCACCTGGACAGCCCTCCAAGAGACCCAGTACTTC CASTWTALQETQYF
TRBJ2-3 few TRBV5-6 TRBD1 TGTGCCAGCAGCTTAGGACAGGGGGCCGGCACAGATACGCAGTATTTT CASSLGQGAGTDTQYF
TRBJ2-6 few TRBV5-1 - TGCGCCAGCACAACAGGGTCTGGGGCCAACGTCCTGACTTTC CASTTGSGANVLTF
TRBJ1-1 - TRBV29-1 - TGCAGCGCGACACAGGGCTACTCTGAAGCTTTCTTT CSATQGYSEAFF
TRBJ1-1 - TRBV7-6 TRBD1 TGTGCCAGCAGCGTAGGGACAGGGAGGACTGAAGCTTTCTTT CASSVGTGRTEAFF
TRBJ2-1 - TRBV7-6 - TGTGCCAGCAGCGTACAGGGAAGCTCCTACAATGAGCAGTTCTTC CASSVQGSSYNEQFF
TRBJ1-1 once TRBV2 TRBD1 TGTGCCAGCAGTGACAGGGGGCAGGACACTGAAGCTTTCTTT CASSDRGQDTEAFF
TRBJ1-2 - TRBV12-5 - TGTGCTAGTGGTTTGCCTCCGGGACATGCTAACTATGGCTACACCTTC CASGLPPGHANYGYTF
TRBJ2-5 few TRBV6-1 - TGTGCCAGCAGTGAAGCCGGTTTCCAAGAGACCCAGTACTTC CASSEAGFQETQYF
TRBJ1-2 few TRBV7-2 - TGTGCCAGCAGCTTAGTCCAGGGAACATATGGCTACACCTTC CASSLVQGTYGYTF
TRBJ1-1 few TRBV5-1 - TGCGCCAGCAGCTTGGGCAGGGGGAACACTGAAGCTTTCTTT CASSLGRGNTEAFF
TRBJ2-2 few TRBV7-3 TRBD2 TGTGCCAGCAGCTTAGAGGCCGGGAGGATTGCCACCGGGGAGCTGTTTTTT CASSLEAGRIATGELFF
TRBJ1-2 few TRBV24-1 - TGTGCCACCAGTGAGAGCGTCCGTAGCTATGGCTACACCTTC CATSESVRSYGYTF
TRBJ1-5 few TRBV12-3/TRBV12-4 TRBD1 TGTGCCAGCAGCAGACAGGGGGCGCGGGAACAGCCCCAGCATTTT CASSRQGAREQPQHF
TRBJ1-1 - TRBV4-1 - TGCGCCAGCAGCCAAGATTCTAGTCTTAAAGCTTTCTTT CASSQDSSLKAFF
TRBJ1-4 few TRBV11-2 - TGTGCCAGCAGTTTACTTCCCGGGATAACGAATGAAAAACTGTTTTTT CASSLLPGITNEKLFF
TRBJ2-7 - TRBV29-1 TRBD2 TGCAGCGCCTGGGCTAGCGGGAGGGACGAGCAGTACTTC CSAWASGRDEQYF
TRBJ2-6 - TRBV7-8 TRBD2 TGTGCCAGCAGCATTAGCGGGGGTTTAGGGGCCAACGTCCTGACTTTC CASSISGGLGANVLTF
TRBJ2-5 - TRBV20-1 - TGCAGTGCTAGTAAAGTACAACAGACCCAGTACTTC CSASKVQQTQYF
TRBJ1-1 many TRBV6-2/TRBV6-3 - TGTGCCAGCAGTAATCAGGGAAACCTGAACACTGAAGCTTTCTTT CASSNQGNLNTEAFF
TRBJ1-2 - TRBV12-3/TRBV12-4 - TGTGCCAGCAGTCTCGTATCTGGCGGACCCCTCCCCTATGGCTACACCTTC CASSLVSGGPLPYGYTF
TRBJ1-2 few TRBV12-3/TRBV12-4 TRBD1 TGTGCCAGCAGTTCGCGACAGGGAGGAGGCTACACCTTC CASSSRQGGGYTF
TRBJ1-4 medium-sized TRBV7-9 - TGTGCCAGCAGTCTCCGGAGGGAAGATGAAAAACTGTTTTTT CASSLRREDEKLFF
TRBJ1-6 few TRBV5-1 - TGCGCCAGCAGCAAGGAGATTCTTAATTCACCCCTCCACTTT CASSKEILNSPLHF
TRBJ2-6 - TRBV7-2 - TGTGCCAGCACCCCCGGAGGCTCTGGGGCCAACGTCCTGACTTTC CASTPGGSGANVLTF
TRBJ2-7 few TRBV3-1 - TGTGCCAGCAGCCAAGACTCGGTGCACTACGAGCAGTACTTC CASSQDSVHYEQYF
TRBJ1-1 few TRBV30 - TGTGCCTGGAGTGTTTGGAGGGTGAACACTGAAGCTTTCTTT CAWSVWRVNTEAFF
TRBJ2-3 few TRBV20-1 TRBD2 TGCAGTGCTTTCACTAGCGGGAGAACAGATACGCAGTATTTT CSAFTSGRTDTQYF
TRBJ1-5 - TRBV10-3 - TGTGCCATCAGTGAGCAGGGAAATCAGCCCCAGCATTTT CAISEQGNQPQHF
TRBJ1-1 - TRBV4-2 - TGTGCCAGCAGCCAAGACCGGGACCGGAACATGAACACTGAAGCTTTCTTT CASSQDRDRNMNTEAFF
TRBJ2-1 few TRBV15 TRBD2 TGTGCCACCAGCAGAGGACGAAAAGGGCAAGGGACTAGCGGAAATCTAAATGAGCAGTTCTTC CATSRGRKGQGTSGNLNEQFF
TRBJ1-5 few TRBV24-1 TRBD1 TGTGCCACCAGTGATTCAGGGACAGGGAATCAGCCCCAGCATTTT CATSDSGTGNQPQHF
TRBJ2-5 few TRBV30 - TGTGCCTGGAGTGTACAGATCCGCTCGAATCAAGAGACCCAGTACTTC CAWSVQIRSNQETQYF
TRBJ1-1 - TRBV3-1 - TGTGCCAGCAGCCAGCGGGGTCGCATGAACACTGAAGCTTTCTTT CASSQRGRMNTEAFF
TRBJ2-2 - TRBV5-1 TRBD2 TGCGCCAGCAGTCCGGGAGGGCTCGATTTCGGGGAGCTGTTTTTT CASSPGGLDFGELFF
TRBJ1-2 few TRBV6-1 - TGTGCCAGCAGTGAAGCTAGTCGGAACTATGGCTACACCTTC CASSEASRNYGYTF
TRBJ2-5 few TRBV7-2 - TGTGCCAGCAGCTTACTTCGCCAGAGGGAGACCCAGTACTTC CASSLLRQRETQYF
TRBJ1-5 - TRBV2 - TGTGCCAGCAGCGGCTCCTATAGCAATCAGCCCCAGCATTTT CASSGSYSNQPQHF
TRBJ2-5 - TRBV20-1 TRBD2 TGCAGTGCTACAAGCGGGAAGGGAGAGACCCAGTACTTC CSATSGKGETQYF
TRBJ1-6 few TRBV12-3/TRBV12-4 TRBD1 TGTGCCAGCAGTCTCCGGGACAGGGACGTTAATTCACCCCTCCACTTT CASSLRDRDVNSPLHF
TRBJ2-6 few TRBV7-9 TRBD1 TGTGCCAGCAGCTTTGGGACAGGGGGCACTGGGGCCAACGTCCTGACTTTC CASSFGTGGTGANVLTF